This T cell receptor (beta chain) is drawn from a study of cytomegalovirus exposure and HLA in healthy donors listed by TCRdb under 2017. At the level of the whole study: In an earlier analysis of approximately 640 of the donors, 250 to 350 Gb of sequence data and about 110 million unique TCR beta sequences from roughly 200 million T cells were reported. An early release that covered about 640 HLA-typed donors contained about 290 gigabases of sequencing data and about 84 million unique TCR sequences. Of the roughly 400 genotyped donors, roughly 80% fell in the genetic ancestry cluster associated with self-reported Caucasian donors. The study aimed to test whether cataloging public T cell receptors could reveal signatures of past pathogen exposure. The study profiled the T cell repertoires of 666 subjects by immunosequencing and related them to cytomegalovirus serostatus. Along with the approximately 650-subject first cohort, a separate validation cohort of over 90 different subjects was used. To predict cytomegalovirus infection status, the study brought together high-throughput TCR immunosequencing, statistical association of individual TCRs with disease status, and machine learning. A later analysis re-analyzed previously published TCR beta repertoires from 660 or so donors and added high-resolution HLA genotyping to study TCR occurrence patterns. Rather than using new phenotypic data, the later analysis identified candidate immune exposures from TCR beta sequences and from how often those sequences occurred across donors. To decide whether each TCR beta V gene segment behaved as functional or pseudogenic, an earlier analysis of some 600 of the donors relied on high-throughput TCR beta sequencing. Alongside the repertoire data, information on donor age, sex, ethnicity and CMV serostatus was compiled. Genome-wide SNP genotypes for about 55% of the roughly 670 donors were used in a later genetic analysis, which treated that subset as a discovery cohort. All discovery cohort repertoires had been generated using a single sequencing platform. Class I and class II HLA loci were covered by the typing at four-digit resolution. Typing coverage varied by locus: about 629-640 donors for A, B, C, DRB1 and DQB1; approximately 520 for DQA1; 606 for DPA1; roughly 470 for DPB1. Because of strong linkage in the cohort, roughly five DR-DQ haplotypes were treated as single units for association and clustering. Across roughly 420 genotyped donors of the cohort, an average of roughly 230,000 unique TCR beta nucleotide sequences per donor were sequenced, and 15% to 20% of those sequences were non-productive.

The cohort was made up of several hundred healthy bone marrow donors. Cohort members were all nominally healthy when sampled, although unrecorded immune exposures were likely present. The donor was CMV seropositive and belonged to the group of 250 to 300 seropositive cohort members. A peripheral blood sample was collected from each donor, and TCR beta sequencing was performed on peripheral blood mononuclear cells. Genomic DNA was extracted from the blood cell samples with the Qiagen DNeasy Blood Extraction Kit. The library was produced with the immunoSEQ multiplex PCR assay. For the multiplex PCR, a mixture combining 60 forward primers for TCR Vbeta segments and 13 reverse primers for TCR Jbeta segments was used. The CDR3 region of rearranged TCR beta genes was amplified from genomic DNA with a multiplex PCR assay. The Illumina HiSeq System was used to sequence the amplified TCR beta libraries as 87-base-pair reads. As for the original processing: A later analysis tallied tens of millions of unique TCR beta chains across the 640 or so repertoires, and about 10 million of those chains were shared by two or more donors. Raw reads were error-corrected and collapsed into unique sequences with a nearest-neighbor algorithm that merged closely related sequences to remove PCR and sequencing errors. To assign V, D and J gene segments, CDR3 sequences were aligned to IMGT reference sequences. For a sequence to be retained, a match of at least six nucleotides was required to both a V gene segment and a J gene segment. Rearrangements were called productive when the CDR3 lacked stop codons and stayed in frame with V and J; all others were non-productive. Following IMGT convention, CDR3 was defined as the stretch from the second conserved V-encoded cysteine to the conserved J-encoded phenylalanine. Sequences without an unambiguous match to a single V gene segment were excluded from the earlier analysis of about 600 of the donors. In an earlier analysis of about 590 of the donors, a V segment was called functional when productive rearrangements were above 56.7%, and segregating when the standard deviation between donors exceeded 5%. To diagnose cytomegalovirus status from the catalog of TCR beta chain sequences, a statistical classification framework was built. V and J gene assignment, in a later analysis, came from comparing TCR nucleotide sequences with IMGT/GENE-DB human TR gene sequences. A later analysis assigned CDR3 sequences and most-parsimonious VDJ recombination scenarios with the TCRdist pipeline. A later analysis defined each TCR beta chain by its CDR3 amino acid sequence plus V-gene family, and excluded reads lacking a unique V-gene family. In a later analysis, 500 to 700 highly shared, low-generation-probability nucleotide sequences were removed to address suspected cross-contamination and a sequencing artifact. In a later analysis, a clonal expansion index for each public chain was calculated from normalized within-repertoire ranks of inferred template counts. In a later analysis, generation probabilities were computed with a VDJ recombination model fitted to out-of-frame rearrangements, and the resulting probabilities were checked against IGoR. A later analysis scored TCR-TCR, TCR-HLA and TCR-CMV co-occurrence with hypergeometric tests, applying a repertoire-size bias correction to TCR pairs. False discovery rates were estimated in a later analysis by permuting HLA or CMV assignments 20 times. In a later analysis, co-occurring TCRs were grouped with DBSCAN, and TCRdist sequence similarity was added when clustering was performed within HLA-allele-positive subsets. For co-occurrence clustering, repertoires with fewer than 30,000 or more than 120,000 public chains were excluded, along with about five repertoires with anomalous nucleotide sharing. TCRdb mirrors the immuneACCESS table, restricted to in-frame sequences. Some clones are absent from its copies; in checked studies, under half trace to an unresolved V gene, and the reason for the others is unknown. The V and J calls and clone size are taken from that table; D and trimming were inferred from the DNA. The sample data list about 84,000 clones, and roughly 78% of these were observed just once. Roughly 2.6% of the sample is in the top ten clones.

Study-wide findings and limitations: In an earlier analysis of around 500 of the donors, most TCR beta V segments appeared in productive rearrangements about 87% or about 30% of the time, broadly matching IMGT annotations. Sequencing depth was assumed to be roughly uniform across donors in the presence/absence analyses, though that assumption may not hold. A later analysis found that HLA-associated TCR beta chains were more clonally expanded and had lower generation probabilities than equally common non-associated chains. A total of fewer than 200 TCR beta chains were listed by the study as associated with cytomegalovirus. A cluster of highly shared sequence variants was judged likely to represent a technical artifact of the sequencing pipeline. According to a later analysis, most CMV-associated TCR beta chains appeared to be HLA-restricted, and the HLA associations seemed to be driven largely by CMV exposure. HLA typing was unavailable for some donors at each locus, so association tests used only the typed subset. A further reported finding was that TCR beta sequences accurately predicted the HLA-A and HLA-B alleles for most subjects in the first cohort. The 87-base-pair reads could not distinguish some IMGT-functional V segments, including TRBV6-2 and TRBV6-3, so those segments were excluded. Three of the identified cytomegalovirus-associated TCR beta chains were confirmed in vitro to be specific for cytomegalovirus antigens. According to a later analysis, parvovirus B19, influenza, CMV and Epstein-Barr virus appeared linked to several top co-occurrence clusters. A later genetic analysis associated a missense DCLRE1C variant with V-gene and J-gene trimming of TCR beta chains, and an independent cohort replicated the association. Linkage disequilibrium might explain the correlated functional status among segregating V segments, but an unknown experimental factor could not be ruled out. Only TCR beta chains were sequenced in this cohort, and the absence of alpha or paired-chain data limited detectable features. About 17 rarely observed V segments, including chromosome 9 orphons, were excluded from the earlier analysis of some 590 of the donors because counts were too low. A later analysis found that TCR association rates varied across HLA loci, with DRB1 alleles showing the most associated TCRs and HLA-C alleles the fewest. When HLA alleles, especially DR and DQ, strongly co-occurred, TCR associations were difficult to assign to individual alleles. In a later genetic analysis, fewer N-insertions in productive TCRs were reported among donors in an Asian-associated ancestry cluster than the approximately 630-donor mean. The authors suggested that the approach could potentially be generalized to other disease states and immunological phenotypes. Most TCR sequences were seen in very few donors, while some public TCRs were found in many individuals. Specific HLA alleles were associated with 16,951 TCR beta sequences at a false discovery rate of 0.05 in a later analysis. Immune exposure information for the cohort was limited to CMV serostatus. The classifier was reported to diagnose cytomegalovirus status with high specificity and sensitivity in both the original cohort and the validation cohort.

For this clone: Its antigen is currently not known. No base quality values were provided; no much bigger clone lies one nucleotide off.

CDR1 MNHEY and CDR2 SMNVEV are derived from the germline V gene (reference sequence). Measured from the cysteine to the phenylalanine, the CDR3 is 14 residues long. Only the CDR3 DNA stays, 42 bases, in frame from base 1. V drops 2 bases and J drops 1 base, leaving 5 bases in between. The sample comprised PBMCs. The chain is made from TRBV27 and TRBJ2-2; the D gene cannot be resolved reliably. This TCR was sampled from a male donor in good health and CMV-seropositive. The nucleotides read TGTGCCAGCAGTTTAAGCCTGAACACCGGGGAGCTGTTTTTT. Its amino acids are CASSLSLNTGELFF.